The present T cell receptor beta chain was sequenced within a study of blood T cell repertoires in COVID-19 (dated by TCRdb to between 2020 and 2021). A note on the overall study: Collaborator samples came from the United States, Italy and Spain and covered acute and convalescent phases of COVID-19. The prospective study material was composed of cDNA or gDNA derived from T cells, B-cell-depleted T cells, or PBMCs. The dataset comprised deeply sampled blood TCRbeta repertoires from subjects exposed to, actively infected with, or recovered from COVID-19. The repertoires were released in a freely available public database meant as a resource for research on the immune response to SARS-CoV-2. Samples came from the ongoing ImmuneRACE study (first 160 participants) plus 1,254 subjects from 6 global collaborators. Sample metadata almost always included a de-identified subject ID, COVID-19 status, age in years and sex. Where available, HLA class I and class II types were obtained from metadata supplied by the sample provider rather than from assay-based typing. The full study reports these points: The quantity of clinical and demographic metadata differed by source and by participant and was supplied without curation.

TCRbeta CDR3 regions were amplified from genomic DNA by means of the immunoSEQ Assay, a bias-controlled multiplex PCR. Under the source paper's analysis protocol: The number of nucleated cells in each sample was estimated from the amplification of reference gene primers within the assay. To quantify the absolute abundance of each unique TCRbeta CDR3 rearrangement, sequence reads were collapsed and filtered. For each sample, productive Simpson clonality was calculated as the square root of Simpson's diversity index over productive rearrangements. The immuneACCESS repertoire file appears here via TCRdb, limited to in-frame rearrangements. These files lack a portion of the clones; in checked studies, under half of the deficit traces to unresolved V genes, and the cause of the others is not known. V and J calls and clone size are copied from that table; D and trimming were computed from the DNA. This sample holds 110,000 or so clones; 83% were observed only once. Of the sample, roughly 18% falls within the top ten clones.

Each collaborating institution followed its own protocols to collect whole blood in K2EDTA tubes. Collaborator samples were shipped for TCRbeta analysis as frozen whole blood, isolated PBMCs, or DNA extracted from either sample type. This clone was observed a handful of times. This receptor's antigen is unknown. Per-nucleotide qualities are absent, and no much larger clonotype sits a single base away. Sequencing was performed on peripheral blood. The TCR was taken from a woman in her sixties or seventies with acute or convalescent COVID-19.

CDR3 region: CASSWGGGTEGQETQYF. At the DNA level, the sequence is TGTGCCAGCAGTTGGGGCGGGGGGACGGAGGGTCAAGAGACCCAGTACTTC. This chain is built from TRBV28 and TRBJ2-5, with 8 middle bases fitting TRBD2. CDR1 is given as MDHEN and CDR2 as SYDVKM, both from the germline V gene. The cysteine opens and the phenylalanine closes a CDR3 of 17 amino acids. Only the CDR3 portion is preserved as DNA: 51 bases, with reading frame beginning at the first base. V loses 4 bases at its end and J loses 2 bases; junction bases beyond the gene matches: 12.